This T cell receptor beta chain was obtained from a study of blood T cells in healthy people across ages. Study-level information: T cells yielded about one barcoded beta molecule per two cells through template switching. Notes on the study in general: Older individuals had lower TCR beta diversity per million T cells (the decline was roughly linear).

The CDR3 is made up of 17 amino acids. Germline CDR1 SGHTA, CDR2 FQGTGA. Together with a sample-barcoded 5' primer, a J-beta primer mix was included in a second PCR lasting about 7 to 12 cycles. TCRdb re-analysed the 5' RACE reads in MiXCR, keeping a single row per CDR3 protein. The table records some 1.5 million distinct CDR3 sequences, roughly 43% of them present only once. This clonotype appeared once. Its antigen remains unknown. The junction departs from the called germline gene at one end, perhaps through a read error. The chain links TRBV7-3 to TRBJ2-3; TRBD2 aligns across 11 bases. The sample comprised blood. The origin of this receptor is a woman under 30 in good health. As DNA, the CDR3 is TGTGCCAGCAGCCTTTCTAGCGGGAGGACTTGGGCAGATACGCGGTATTTT. It translates to CASSLSSGRTWADTRYF.